The 3 T cell receptor beta chains presented below share a single source sample, sequenced in a study of regulatory T cells in long-lasting Graves disease. The sample's time point: newly diagnosed GD, antithyroid drugs for less than 3 months. PBMC-derived RNA was used for the TCR library. Both iRepertoire HTBI primers and Arm-PCR of CDR3 regions were used to build the TCR beta libraries. TCRdb independently ran MiXCR on the multiplex PCR reads; one entry per CDR3 protein. The sample gives 350,000 to 450,000 distinct CDR3 sequences, 16% of which show up once; less than 35% is in the top ten. These same records also appear under a second study, on T cells in Graves' hyperthyroidism and ophthalmopathy.

Sequencing used peripheral blood mononuclear cells (PBMCs), obtained at new diagnosis, from a patient treated with antithyroid drugs. Receptors were obtained from a man aged 40-50 years with Graves disease.

This clonotype was seen many times. The chain joins TRBV28 to TRBJ2-7; 9 positions match TRBD1. The CDR3 totals 15 residues. Germline CDR1 is MDHEN and CDR2 is SYDVKM. After removal of 6 bases from V and 3 bases from J, the junction contained 9 bases not matched to a gene. CDR3 DNA sequence: TGTGCCAGCAGCCCGGGGGGACAGGGTAGCTACGAGCAGTACTTC. This codes for CASSPGGQGSYEQYF. The entire variable domain, with the rest obtained from reference TRBV28 and TRBJ2-7, is as follows: DVKVTQSSRYLVKRTGEKVFLECVQDMDHENMFWYRQDPGLGLRLIYFSYDVKMKEKGDIPEGYSVSREKKERFSLILESASTNQTSMYLCASSPGGQGSYEQYFGPGTRLTVT.

This sequence joins TRBV20-1 and TRBJ2-7; D not resolved. The CDR3 runs to 13 residues. CDR1 DFQATT and CDR2 SNEGSKA come from the germline V gene (reference sequence). Trimming left V 0 bases short and J 5 bases short, with 11 bases between. CDR3 residues: CSARETAYHEQYF. The CDR3 DNA follows: TGCAGTGCTAGAGAAACAGCCTACCACGAGCAGTACTTC.

This clonotype was observed many times. The J gene is TRBJ1-1, the V gene TRBV18; no reliable D call. V lost 9 bases to trimming and J lost 1 base, with 12 bases between them. The CDR3 consists of 13 residues. CDR1 is KGHSH and CDR2 is LQKENI in the germline V gene. The CDR3 region has the DNA TGTGCCAGTGACGTCGGGCAGAACACTGAAGCTTTCTTT. It yields the protein CASDVGQNTEAFF.